This record covers a single T cell receptor (beta chain). These data belong to a study of blood T cell repertoires in COVID-19. Across the whole study: Donors in the United States, Italy and Spain gave samples during acute or convalescent COVID-19. T cells, B-cell-depleted T cells, or PBMCs supplied cDNA or gDNA.

Participant ages covered roughly 18 to 89 years across 25 or so US areas. Cohort placement rested on clinical history that participants reported themselves. V lost 5 bases to trimming and J lost 10 bases, with 8 bases between them. Germline V gene sequence: CDR1 LNHNV, CDR2 YYDKDF (reference sequence). The CDR3 has 11 amino acids. The protocol was immunoSEQ multiplex PCR, while the TCRdb copy is restricted to in-frame clones and leaves out a portion. The sample includes just over 250,000 clones, about 86% of them seen just once. Source material: PBMCs or T cells enriched from blood (not recorded which). This TCR derives from a man aged 25-45 years with acute COVID-19. J is TRBJ1-4 and V is TRBV15; possibly TRBD1 for D (5 bases). The CDR3 is CATSGRGKLFF. CDR3 DNA sequence: TGTGCCACCAGCGGAAGGGGAAAACTGTTTTTT.